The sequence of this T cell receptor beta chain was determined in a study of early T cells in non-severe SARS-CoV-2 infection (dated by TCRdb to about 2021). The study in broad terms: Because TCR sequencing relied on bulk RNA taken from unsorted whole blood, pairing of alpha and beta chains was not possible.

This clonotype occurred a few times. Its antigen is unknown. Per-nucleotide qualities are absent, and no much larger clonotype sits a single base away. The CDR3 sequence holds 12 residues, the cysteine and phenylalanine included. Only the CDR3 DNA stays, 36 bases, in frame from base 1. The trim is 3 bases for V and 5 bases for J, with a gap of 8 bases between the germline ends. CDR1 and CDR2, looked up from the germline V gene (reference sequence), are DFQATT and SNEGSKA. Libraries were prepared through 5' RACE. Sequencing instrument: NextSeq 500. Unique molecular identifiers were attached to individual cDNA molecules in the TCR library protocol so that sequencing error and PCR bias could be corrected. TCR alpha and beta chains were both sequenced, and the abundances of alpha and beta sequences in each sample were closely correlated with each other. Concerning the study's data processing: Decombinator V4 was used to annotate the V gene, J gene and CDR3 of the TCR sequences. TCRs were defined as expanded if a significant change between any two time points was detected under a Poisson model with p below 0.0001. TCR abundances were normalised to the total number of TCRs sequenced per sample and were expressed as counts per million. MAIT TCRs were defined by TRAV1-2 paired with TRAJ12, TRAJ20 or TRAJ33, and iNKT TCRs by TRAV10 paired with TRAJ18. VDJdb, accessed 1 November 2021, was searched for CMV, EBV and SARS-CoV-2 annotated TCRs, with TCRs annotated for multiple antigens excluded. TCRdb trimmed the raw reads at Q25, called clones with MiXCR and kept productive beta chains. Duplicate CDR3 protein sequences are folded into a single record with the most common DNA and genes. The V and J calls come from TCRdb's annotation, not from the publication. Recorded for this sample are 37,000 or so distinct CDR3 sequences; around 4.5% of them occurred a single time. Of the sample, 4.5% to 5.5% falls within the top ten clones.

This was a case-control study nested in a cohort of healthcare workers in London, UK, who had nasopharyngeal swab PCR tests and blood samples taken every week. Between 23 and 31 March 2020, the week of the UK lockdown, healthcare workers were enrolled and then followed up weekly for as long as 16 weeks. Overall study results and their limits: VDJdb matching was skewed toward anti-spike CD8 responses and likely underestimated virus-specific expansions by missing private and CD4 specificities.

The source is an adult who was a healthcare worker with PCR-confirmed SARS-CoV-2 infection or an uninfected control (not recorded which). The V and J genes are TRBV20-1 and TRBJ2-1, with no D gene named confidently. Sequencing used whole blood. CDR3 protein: CSASVLNNEQFF. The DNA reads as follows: TGCAGTGCTAGCGTCCTAAACAATGAGCAGTTCTTC.